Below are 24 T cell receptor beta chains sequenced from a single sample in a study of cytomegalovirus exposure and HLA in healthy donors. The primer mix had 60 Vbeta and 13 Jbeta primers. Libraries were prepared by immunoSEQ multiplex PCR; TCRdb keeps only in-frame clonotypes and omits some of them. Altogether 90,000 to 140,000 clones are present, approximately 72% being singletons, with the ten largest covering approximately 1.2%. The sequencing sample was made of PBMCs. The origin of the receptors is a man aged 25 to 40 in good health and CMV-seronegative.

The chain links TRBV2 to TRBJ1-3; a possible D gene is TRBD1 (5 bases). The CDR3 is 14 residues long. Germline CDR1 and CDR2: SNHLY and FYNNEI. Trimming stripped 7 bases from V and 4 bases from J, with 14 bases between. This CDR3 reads CASTARGRGNTIYF. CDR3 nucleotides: TGTGCCAGCACCGCACGGGGGAGAGGAAACACCATATATTTT.

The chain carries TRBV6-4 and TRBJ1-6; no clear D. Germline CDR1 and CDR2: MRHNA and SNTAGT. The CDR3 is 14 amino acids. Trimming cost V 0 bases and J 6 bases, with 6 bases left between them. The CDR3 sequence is CASSDSPGNSPLHF. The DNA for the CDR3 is TGTGCCAGCAGTGACTCTCCGGGTAATTCACCCCTCCACTTT.

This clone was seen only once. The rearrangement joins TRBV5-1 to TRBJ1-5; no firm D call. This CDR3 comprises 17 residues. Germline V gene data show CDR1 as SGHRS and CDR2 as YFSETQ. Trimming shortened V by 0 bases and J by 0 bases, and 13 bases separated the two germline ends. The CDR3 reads CASSLALGDVSNQPQHF. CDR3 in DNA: TGCGCCAGCAGCTTGGCTTTAGGAGATGTTAGCAATCAGCCCCAGCATTTT. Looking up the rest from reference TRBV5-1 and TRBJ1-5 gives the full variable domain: KAGVTQTPRYLIKTRGQQVTLSCSPISGHRSVSWYQQTPGQGLQFLFEYFSETQRNKGNFPGRFSGRQFSNSRSEMNVSTLELGDSALYLCASSLALGDVSNQPQHFGDGTRLSIL.

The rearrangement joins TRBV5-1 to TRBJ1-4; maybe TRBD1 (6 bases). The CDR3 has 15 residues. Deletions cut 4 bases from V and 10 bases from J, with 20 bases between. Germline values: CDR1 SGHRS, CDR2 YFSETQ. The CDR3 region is CASSPVGGGQGKLFF. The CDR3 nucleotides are TGCGCCAGCAGCCCCGTGGGAGGGGGTCAGGGAAAACTGTTTTTT.

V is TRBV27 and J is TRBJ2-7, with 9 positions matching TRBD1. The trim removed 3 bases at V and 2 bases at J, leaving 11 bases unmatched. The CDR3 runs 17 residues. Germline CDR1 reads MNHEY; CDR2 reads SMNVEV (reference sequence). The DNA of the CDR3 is TGTGCCAGCAGTTTCAGGACAGGGGCTCAGCGAGCCTACGAGCAGTACTTC. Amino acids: CASSFRTGAQRAYEQYF.

CDR3 bases: TGCGCCAGCAGCACTAGAGAGACCCAGTACTTC. Translated, it gives CASSTRETQYF. This chain connects TRBV4-1 to TRBJ2-5; D might be TRBD2 (5 bases). The length of the CDR3 is 11 residues. Germline values: CDR1 MGHRA, CDR2 YSYEKL. The V and J ends lost 5 bases and 4 bases respectively, with 5 bases between them.

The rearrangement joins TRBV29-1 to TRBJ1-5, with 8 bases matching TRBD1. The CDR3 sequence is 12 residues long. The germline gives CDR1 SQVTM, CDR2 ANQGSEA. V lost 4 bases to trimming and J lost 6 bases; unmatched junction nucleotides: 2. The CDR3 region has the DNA TGCAGCGTTGCAACAGGGGGTCAGCCCCAGCATTTT. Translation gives CSVATGGQPQHF. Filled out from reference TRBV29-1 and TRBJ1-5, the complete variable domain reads SAVISQKPSRDICQRGTSLTIQCQVDSQVTMMFWYRQQPGQSLTLIATANQGSEATYESGFVIDKFPISRPNLTFSTLTVSNMSPEDSSIYLCSVATGGQPQHFGDGTRLSIL.

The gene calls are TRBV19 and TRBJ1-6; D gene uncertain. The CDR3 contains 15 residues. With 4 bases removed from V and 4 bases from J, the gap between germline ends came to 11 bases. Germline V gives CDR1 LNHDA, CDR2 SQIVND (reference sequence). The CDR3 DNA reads TGTGCCAGTAGTACAATCGAGGGTTATAATTCACCCCTCCACTTT. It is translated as CASSTIEGYNSPLHF. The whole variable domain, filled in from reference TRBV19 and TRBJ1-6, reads DGGITQSPKYLFRKEGQNVTLSCEQNLNHDAMYWYRQDPGQGLRLIYYSQIVNDFQKGDIAEGYSVSREKKESFPLTVTSAQKNPTAFYLCASSTIEGYNSPLHFGNGTRLTVT.

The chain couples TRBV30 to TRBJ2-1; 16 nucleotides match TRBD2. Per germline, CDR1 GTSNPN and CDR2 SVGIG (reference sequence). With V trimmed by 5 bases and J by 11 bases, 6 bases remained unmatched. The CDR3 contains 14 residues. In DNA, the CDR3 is TGTGCCTGGGGGACTAGCGGGAGGGGCGGTAAGCAGTTCTTC. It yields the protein CAWGTSGRGGKQFF.

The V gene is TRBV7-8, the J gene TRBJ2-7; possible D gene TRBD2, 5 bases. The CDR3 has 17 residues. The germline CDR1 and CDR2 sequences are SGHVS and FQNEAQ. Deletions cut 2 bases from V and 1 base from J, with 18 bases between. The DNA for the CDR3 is TGTGCCAGCAGCTTAATCGCGGGCACATCCGATTCCTACGAGCAGTACTTC. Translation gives CASSLIAGTSDSYEQYF.

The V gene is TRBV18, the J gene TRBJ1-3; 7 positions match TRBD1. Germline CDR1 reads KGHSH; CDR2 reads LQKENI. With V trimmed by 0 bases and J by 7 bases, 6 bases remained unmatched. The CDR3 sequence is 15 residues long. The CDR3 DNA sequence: TGTGCCAGCTCACCACCCACCGAGACAGGGAACACCATATATTTT. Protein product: CASSPPTETGNTIYF.

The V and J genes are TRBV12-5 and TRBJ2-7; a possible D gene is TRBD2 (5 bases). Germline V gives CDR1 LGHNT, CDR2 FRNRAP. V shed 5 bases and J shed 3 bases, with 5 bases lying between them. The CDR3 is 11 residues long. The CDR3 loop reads CASGRDYEQYF. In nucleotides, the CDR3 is TGTGCTAGTGGTCGGGACTACGAGCAGTACTTC.

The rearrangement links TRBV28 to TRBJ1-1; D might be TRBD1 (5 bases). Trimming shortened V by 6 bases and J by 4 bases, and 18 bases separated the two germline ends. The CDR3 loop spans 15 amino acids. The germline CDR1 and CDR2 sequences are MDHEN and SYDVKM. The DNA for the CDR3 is TGTGCCAGCAGACCATCTCAAGGGGTAGGCACTGAAGCTTTCTTT. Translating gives CASRPSQGVGTEAFF.

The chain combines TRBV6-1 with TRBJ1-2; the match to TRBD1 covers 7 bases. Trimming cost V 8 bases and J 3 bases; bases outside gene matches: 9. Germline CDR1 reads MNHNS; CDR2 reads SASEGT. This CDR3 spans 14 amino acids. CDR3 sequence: CASRLAGTDYGYTF. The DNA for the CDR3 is TGTGCCAGCCGATTGGCCGGGACAGACTATGGCTACACCTTC.

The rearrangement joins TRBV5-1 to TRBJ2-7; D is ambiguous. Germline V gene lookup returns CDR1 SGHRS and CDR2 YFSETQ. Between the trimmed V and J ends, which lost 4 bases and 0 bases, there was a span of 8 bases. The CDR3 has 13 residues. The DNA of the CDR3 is TGCGCCAGCAGCCGCGCTTACTCCTACGAGCAGTACTTC. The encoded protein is CASSRAYSYEQYF.

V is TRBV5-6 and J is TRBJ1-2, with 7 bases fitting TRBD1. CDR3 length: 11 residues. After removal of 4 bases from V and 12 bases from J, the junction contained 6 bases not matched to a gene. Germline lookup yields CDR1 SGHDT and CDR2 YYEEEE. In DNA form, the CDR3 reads TGTGCCAGCAGCGTGACAGGGTCTAACACCTTC. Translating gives CASSVTGSNTF.

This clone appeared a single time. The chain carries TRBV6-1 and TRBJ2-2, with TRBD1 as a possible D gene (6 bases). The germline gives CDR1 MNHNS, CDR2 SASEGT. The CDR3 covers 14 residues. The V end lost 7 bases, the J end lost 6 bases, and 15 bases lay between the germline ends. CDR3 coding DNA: TGTGCCAGCATGGCAGGGGTTGCGTCCGGGGAGCTGTTTTTT. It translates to CASMAGVASGELFF.

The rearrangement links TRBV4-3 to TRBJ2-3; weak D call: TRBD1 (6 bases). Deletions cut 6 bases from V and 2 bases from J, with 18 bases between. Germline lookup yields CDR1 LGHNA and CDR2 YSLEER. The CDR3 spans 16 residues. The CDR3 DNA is TGCGCCAGCAGGAGCCGGGACACCGCCTTCACAGATACGCAGTATTTT. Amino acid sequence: CASRSRDTAFTDTQYF.

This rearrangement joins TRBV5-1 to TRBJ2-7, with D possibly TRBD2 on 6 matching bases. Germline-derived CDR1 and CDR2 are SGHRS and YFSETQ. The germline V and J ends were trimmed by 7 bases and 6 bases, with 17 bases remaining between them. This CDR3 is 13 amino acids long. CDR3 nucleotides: TGCGCCAGCTCCGGGACGGCGGGACTCGAGCAGTACTTC. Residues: CASSGTAGLEQYF.

The CDR3 protein is CASSSGGNNNEQFF. The CDR3 DNA reads as TGTGCCAGCAGCTCTGGCGGGAACAACAATGAGCAGTTCTTC. This chain links TRBV5-5 with TRBJ2-1, with a weak D call TRBD2 (6 bases). V dropped 3 bases and J dropped 5 bases, with 12 bases sitting between them. The CDR3 contains 14 residues. Germline CDR1 is SGHKS and CDR2 is YYEKEE (reference sequence). Using reference TRBV5-5 and TRBJ2-1 for the parts outside the CDR3, the full variable domain is DAGVTQSPTHLIKTRGQQVTLRCSPISGHKSVSWYQQVLGQGPQFIFQYYEKEERGRGNFPDRFSARQFPNYSSELNVNALLLGDSALYLCASSSGGNNNEQFFGPGTRLTVL.

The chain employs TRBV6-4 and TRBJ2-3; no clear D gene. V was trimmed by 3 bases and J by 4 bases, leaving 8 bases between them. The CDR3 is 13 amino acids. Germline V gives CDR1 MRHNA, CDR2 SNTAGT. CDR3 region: CASSDSGSDTQYF. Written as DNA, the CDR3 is TGTGCCAGCAGTGATTCGGGTTCAGATACGCAGTATTTT.

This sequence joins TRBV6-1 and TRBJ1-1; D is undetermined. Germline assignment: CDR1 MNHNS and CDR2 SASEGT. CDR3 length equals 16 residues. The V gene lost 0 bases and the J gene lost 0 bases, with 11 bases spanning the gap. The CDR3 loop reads CASSEAEAPLNTEAFF. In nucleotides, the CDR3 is TGTGCCAGCAGTGAAGCGGAGGCCCCCTTGAACACTGAAGCTTTCTTT.

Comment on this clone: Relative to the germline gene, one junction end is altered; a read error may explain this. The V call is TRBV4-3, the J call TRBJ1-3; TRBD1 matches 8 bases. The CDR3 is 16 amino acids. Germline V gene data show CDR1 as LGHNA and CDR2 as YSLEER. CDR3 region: CASSQNSQGAGNTIYF. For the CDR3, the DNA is TGCGCCAGCAGCCAAAATTCCCAGGGGGCTGGGAACACCATATATTTT.

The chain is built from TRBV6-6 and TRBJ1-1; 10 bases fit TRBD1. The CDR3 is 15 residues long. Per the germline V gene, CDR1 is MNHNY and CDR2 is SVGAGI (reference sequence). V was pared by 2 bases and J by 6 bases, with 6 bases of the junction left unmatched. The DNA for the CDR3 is TGTGCCAGCAGTTACCTCCGGGACAGGGGCGCTGAAGCTTTCTTT. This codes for CASSYLRDRGAEAFF.